Sequencing of this T cell receptor beta chain was carried out in a study of CD8 T cells in ankylosing spondylitis. Trimming cost V 5 bases and J 4 bases, with 19 bases left between them. The CDR3 contains 16 residues. The V gene's germline CDR1 is SGHRS and CDR2 YFSETQ. For TCR beta, libraries came from quantitative 5'-RACE with molecular barcodes. MiXCR, run by TCRdb on the 5' RACE reads, gives a single entry per CDR3 protein. The sample shows 250,000 to 400,000 distinct CDR3 sequences, 11% of them seen only once. This clonotype showed up just a few times. Its antigen is not identified. Whole-study results and caveats: Earlier studies detected some motif variants in reactive arthritis synovial fluid and blood. A motif of eight highly homologous TCR beta variants was seen as apparently characteristic of ankylosing spondylitis blood. In ankylosing spondylitis patients, matched synovial fluid reportedly showed significant enrichment of disease-linked clones.

J is TRBJ1-3 and V is TRBV5-1; D may be TRBD1 (5 bases). Specimen: blood, either unsorted or a sorted T cell fraction (not recorded which). The source is a female donor with ankylosing spondylitis or in good health (not recorded which). Here the CDR3 DNA reads TGCGCCAGCAGTGGGACGGGGACCCGCTCGGGAAACACCATATATTTT. Its protein product is CASSGTGTRSGNTIYF.